The source of this T cell receptor beta chain is a study of long-term antiretroviral therapy in people with HIV. The CDR3 runs 13 residues. V was clipped by 3 bases and J by 1 base, with 8 bases between them. Per the germline V gene, CDR1 is SGDLS and CDR2 is YYNGEE. Researchers ran immunoSEQ v3.0 at survey level. The data were produced by immunoSEQ multiplex PCR, yet TCRdb's version contains in-frame clones alone and is incomplete. The sample holds some 30,000 clones; roughly 92% are singletons and the top ten take roughly 4%. The specimen comprised unsorted PBMCs, sampled 3.1 years after starting antiretroviral therapy. The source of this sequence is a man between 18 and 35 years old with HIV. The chain uses TRBV9 and TRBJ2-7; D is unresolved. The CDR3 here is CASSGSPSYEQYF. The DNA for the CDR3 is TGTGCCAGCAGCGGGAGCCCATCCTACGAGCAGTACTTC.